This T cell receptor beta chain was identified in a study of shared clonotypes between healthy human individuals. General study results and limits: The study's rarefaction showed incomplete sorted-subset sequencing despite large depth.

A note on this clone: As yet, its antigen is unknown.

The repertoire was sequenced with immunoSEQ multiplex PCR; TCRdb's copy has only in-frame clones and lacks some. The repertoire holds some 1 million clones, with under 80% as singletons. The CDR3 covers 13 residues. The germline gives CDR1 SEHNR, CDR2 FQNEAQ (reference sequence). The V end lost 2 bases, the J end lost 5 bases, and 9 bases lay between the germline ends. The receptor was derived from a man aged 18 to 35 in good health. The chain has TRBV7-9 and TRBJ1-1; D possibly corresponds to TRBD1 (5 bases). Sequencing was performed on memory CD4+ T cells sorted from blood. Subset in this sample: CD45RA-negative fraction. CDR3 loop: CASSLIGGTEAFF. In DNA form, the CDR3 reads TGTGCCAGCAGCTTAATTGGGGGGACTGAAGCTTTCTTT.